This TCR beta chain was sequenced in a study of cytomegalovirus exposure and HLA in healthy donors. Sequenced by immunoSEQ multiplex PCR; TCRdb stores in-frame clones only, minus some. The sample records roughly 56,000 clones, over 85% being singletons. The clonotype was recovered from a man younger than 35 in good health and CMV-seronegative. The material sequenced was PBMCs.

DNA for the CDR3: TGTGCCAGCAGCGGGTTACAGGGCGCCTACAATGAGCAGTTCTTC. Its protein product is CASSGLQGAYNEQFF. The chain has TRBV11-2 and TRBJ2-1, with D tentatively TRBD1 (6 bases). V was cut by 5 bases and J by 2 bases, with 13 bases left in between. CDR1 is SGHAT and CDR2 is FQNNGV in the germline V gene. The CDR3 has 15 amino acids.